A selection of T cell receptor beta chains follows, all from one sample in a study of blood T cell repertoires in COVID-19. Data came from immunoSEQ multiplex PCR; TCRdb stores just in-frame clones and leaves some out. The table has 350,000 or so clones, 65% to 85% seen once. Sequenced: peripheral blood. The receptor set was obtained from a man aged 25 to 40 with active or convalescent COVID-19. Both conserved end residues are part of each CDR3. D genes are given only for firm matches. Not every row has a clone size; where given, it reads once, few, many or a size class.

cdr3_aa | cdr3_nt | clone_size | j_call | v_call | d_call
CATFSGTGSYNEQFF | TGTGCCACCTTTTCCGGGACAGGGTCCTACAATGAGCAGTTCTTC | . | TRBJ2-1 | TRBV6-5 | TRBD1
CASSIGGTYNEQFF | TGTGCCAGTAGTATCGGCGGAACCTACAATGAGCAGTTCTTC | . | TRBJ2-1 | TRBV19 | .
CASSSEYSYNEQFF | TGTGCCAGCAGCTCAGAATACTCCTACAATGAGCAGTTCTTC | . | TRBJ2-1 | TRBV7-9 | .
CASSMGQGQKKYGYTF | TGTGCCAGTAGTATGGGACAGGGGCAAAAAAAGTATGGCTACACCTTC | once | TRBJ1-2 | TRBV19 | TRBD1
CASSQGPGDMNTEAFF | TGTGCCAGCAGCCAAGGTCCGGGAGACATGAACACTGAAGCTTTCTTT | . | TRBJ1-1 | TRBV3-1/TRBV3-2 | .
CASSQSKGEVFF | TGTGCCAGCAGTCAATCCAAGGGGGAAGTTTTTTTT | . | TRBJ1-4 | TRBV11-2 | .
CASSPRTGEKRGGYTF | TGTGCCAGCAGCCCTCGGACAGGGGAGAAACGTGGTGGCTACACCTTC | once | TRBJ1-2 | TRBV14 | TRBD1
CASSLIRAGDDTGELFF | TGTGCCAGCAGCCTCATCCGGGCAGGGGATGACACCGGGGAGCTGTTTTTT | . | TRBJ2-2 | TRBV5-8 | .
CASSLGQDYNSPLHF | TGCGCCAGCAGCTTGGGACAGGATTATAATTCACCCCTCCACTTT | . | TRBJ1-6 | TRBV5-1 | .
CASSLWASGITGELFF | TGTGCCAGCAGTTTATGGGCTAGCGGGATTACCGGGGAGCTGTTTTTT | . | TRBJ2-2 | TRBV27 | TRBD2
CASRRGGEQYF | TGTGCCAGCCGCCGAGGGGGCGAGCAGTACTTC | . | TRBJ2-7 | TRBV19 | .
CSAGTGGESYGYTF | TGCAGCGCGGGGACAGGGGGCGAGAGCTATGGCTACACCTTC | . | TRBJ1-2 | TRBV29-1 | TRBD1
CSVDTGVTQETQYF | TGCAGCGTTGACACAGGGGTGACCCAAGAGACCCAGTACTTC | . | TRBJ2-5 | TRBV29-1 | TRBD1
CAISSGQGANGQPQHF | TGTGCCATCAGCTCCGGACAGGGGGCGAATGGACAGCCCCAGCATTTT | . | TRBJ1-5 | TRBV10-3 | TRBD1
CAWSPRQDTEAFF | TGTGCCTGGAGTCCCCGACAGGACACTGAAGCTTTCTTT | . | TRBJ1-1 | TRBV30 | .
CASSPPGALNEKLFF | TGTGCCAGCAGCCCCCCAGGGGCCCTTAATGAAAAACTGTTTTTT | . | TRBJ1-4 | TRBV3-1/TRBV3-2 | .
CAISELVVNGNQPQHF | TGTGCCATCAGTGAGTTAGTCGTGAACGGCAATCAGCCCCAGCATTTT | . | TRBJ1-5 | TRBV10-3 | .
CASSRLGQGVQETQYF | TGTGCCAGCAGTCGCCTAGGACAGGGAGTTCAAGAGACCCAGTACTTC | once | TRBJ2-5 | TRBV25-1 | TRBD1
CASSSGLAGEQYF | TGTGCCAGCAGCTCCGGACTAGCGGGCGAGCAGTACTTC | . | TRBJ2-7 | TRBV7-3 | TRBD2
CASTELRDTGELFF | TGTGCCAGTACGGAACTTCGGGACACCGGGGAGCTGTTTTTT | . | TRBJ2-2 | TRBV19 | .
CASSYPYDRECGNTIYF | TGTGCCAGCAGTTACCCCTATGACAGGGAGTGTGGAAACACCATATATTTT | . | TRBJ1-3 | TRBV6-7 | TRBD1
CASTLGVGGRARGETQYF | TGTGCCAGCACCCTGGGGGTCGGTGGGAGGGCCAGGGGAGAGACCCAGTACTTC | few | TRBJ2-5 | TRBV7-2 | .
CASSDYREQYF | TGTGCCAGCAGTGATTACCGGGAGCAGTACTTC | few | TRBJ2-7 | TRBV25-1 | .
CASSVLQGDNEQFF | TGTGCCAGCAGTGTCCTACAGGGGGACAATGAGCAGTTCTTC | . | TRBJ2-1 | TRBV6-4 | TRBD1
CASSPSGESPGNTIYF | TGTGCCAGCAGCCCTTCAGGGGAATCACCTGGAAACACCATATATTTT | . | TRBJ1-3 | TRBV7-6 | .
CASSRGLAGGTEQFF | TGTGCCAGCAGTAGAGGACTAGCGGGAGGTACTGAGCAGTTCTTC | . | TRBJ2-1 | TRBV6-2/TRBV6-3 | TRBD2
CASSLGLEETQYF | TGCGCCAGCAGCTTGGGGTTGGAGGAGACCCAGTACTTC | . | TRBJ2-5 | TRBV5-1 | .
CASSLIGRGAGTDTQYF | TGTGCCAGCAGCTTAATAGGGCGGGGGGCCGGAACAGATACGCAGTATTTT | . | TRBJ2-3 | TRBV7-3 | TRBD2
CASSLFISGTTDTQYF | TGTGCCAGCAGCTTATTTATAAGCGGGACCACAGATACGCAGTATTTT | . | TRBJ2-3 | TRBV7-2 | TRBD2
CASSLGVNGDTEAFF | TGTGCCAGCAGCTTAGGGGTGAATGGAGACACTGAAGCTTTCTTT | . | TRBJ1-1 | TRBV11-3 | .
CASSQAGRGLRNTIYF | TGTGCCAGCAGCCAAGCCGGAAGGGGACTGAGGAACACCATATATTTT | . | TRBJ1-3 | TRBV4-2 | .
CASSHKGAQETQYF | TGCGCCAGCAGCCACAAGGGGGCCCAAGAGACCCAGTACTTC | . | TRBJ2-5 | TRBV5-1 | TRBD1
CASSRPQGLSTGELFF | TGTGCCAGCTCGCGCCCCCAGGGGTTGAGCACCGGGGAGCTGTTTTTT | . | TRBJ2-2 | TRBV18 | .
CASSQDLGGGNQPQHF | TGCGCCAGCAGCCAAGATTTAGGGGGTGGCAATCAGCCCCAGCATTTT | . | TRBJ1-5 | TRBV4-3 | .
CASSLAGTGQPYGYTF | TGCGCCAGCAGCTTGGCGGGGACAGGGCAACCCTATGGCTACACCTTC | . | TRBJ1-2 | TRBV5-1 | TRBD1
CASSPRPGTEAFF | TGTGCCAGCAGCCCCCGCCCCGGCACTGAAGCTTTCTTT | . | TRBJ1-1 | TRBV28 | .
CASSFTGDWNTEAFF | TGTGCCAGCAGTTTTACGGGGGATTGGAACACTGAAGCTTTCTTT | . | TRBJ1-1 | TRBV27 | .
CASSLFFRAAGGTDTQYF | TGTGCCAGCAGCTTGTTTTTCCGTGCAGCGGGAGGGACAGATACGCAGTATTTT | . | TRBJ2-3 | TRBV7-2 | TRBD2
CASSSIRGVGNQPQHF | TGTGCCAGCAGCTCGATCAGGGGGGTAGGAAATCAGCCCCAGCATTTT | few | TRBJ1-5 | TRBV7-9 | TRBD1
CASRERGGSTDTQYF | TGTGCCAGCAGGGAGCGGGGGGGCAGCACAGATACGCAGTATTTT | . | TRBJ2-3 | TRBV4-2 | TRBD2
CASRAPGQGRYEQYF | TGTGCCAGCAGGGCCCCGGGACAGGGGCGATACGAGCAGTACTTC | . | TRBJ2-7 | TRBV27 | TRBD1
CASSWTGGSPLHF | TGTGCCAGTAGTTGGACAGGGGGTTCACCCCTCCACTTT | . | TRBJ1-6 | TRBV19 | TRBD1
CASSGSGAGDNTGELFF | TGTGCCAGCAGTGGCTCAGGGGCAGGGGACAACACCGGGGAGCTGTTTTTT | once | TRBJ2-2 | TRBV28 | .
CASSWTTTGELFF | TGTGCCAGCAGCTGGACTACGACCGGGGAGCTGTTTTTT | . | TRBJ2-2 | TRBV7-2 | .
CASSLVESPEGTEAFF | TGTGCCAGCAGCTTGGTAGAGTCCCCGGAGGGCACTGAAGCTTTCTTT | . | TRBJ1-1 | TRBV5-4 | .
CASSGQGRDGYTF | TGTGCCAGCAGCGGTCAGGGGCGGGATGGCTACACCTTC | . | TRBJ1-2 | TRBV9 | .
CASSLRVARERETQYF | TGTGCCAGCTCACTTCGAGTCGCGCGGGAGCGAGAGACCCAGTACTTC | . | TRBJ2-5 | TRBV18 | TRBD2
CASSLYSINYGYTF | TGTGCCAGCAGCTTGTACAGTATTAACTATGGCTACACCTTC | . | TRBJ1-2 | TRBV5-4 | .
CASSVAVNYGYTF | TGTGCCAGCAGCGTAGCGGTTAACTATGGCTACACCTTC | . | TRBJ1-2 | TRBV9 | .
CAWRREGPRETQYF | TGTGCCTGGAGACGGGAGGGCCCTCGAGAGACCCAGTACTTC | . | TRBJ2-5 | TRBV30 | TRBD2
CASSLDPGSNQPQHF | TGCGCCAGCAGCTTGGATCCAGGGAGCAATCAGCCCCAGCATTTT | once | TRBJ1-5 | TRBV5-1 | .
CASSDEGRWTEAFF | TGTGCCAGCAGTGATGAGGGTAGGTGGACTGAAGCTTTCTTT | . | TRBJ1-1 | TRBV2 | .
CASSLAGGGGYTF | TGTGCCAGCAGCCTAGCGGGGGGCGGTGGCTACACCTTC | . | TRBJ1-2 | TRBV13 | .
CASSPPVDRAAETQYF | TGTGCCAGCAGTCCCCCGGTCGACAGGGCAGCAGAGACCCAGTACTTC | . | TRBJ2-5 | TRBV28 | TRBD1
CASSLAGGVAGELFF | TGTGCCAGCAGCTTAGCGGGAGGGGTGGCCGGGGAGCTGTTTTTT | . | TRBJ2-2 | TRBV7-2 | TRBD2